Listed below are T cell receptor beta chains from one sample, sequenced in a study of blood T cell repertoires in COVID-19. The protocol was immunoSEQ multiplex PCR, while the TCRdb copy is restricted to in-frame clones and leaves out a portion. The table records roughly 100,000 clones, around 90% of them present only once. The material sequenced was peripheral blood. These receptors were obtained from a man aged 45-65 years with acute or convalescent COVID-19. CDR3s include the opening cysteine and the closing phenylalanine or tryptophan. Each record gives: clone size, V gene, CDR3 length, J gene, D gene, CDR3 protein, CDR3 DNA. The D gene is left open where the match is weak. Only part of the rows carry a size: once, few, many, or a class if the clone is expanded.

clone_size: -
v_call: TRBV29-1
cdr3_length: 13
j_call: TRBJ2-2
d_call: -
cdr3_aa: CSVGTLNTGELFF
cdr3_nt: TGCAGCGTTGGGACACTGAACACCGGGGAGCTGTTTTTT

clone_size: -
v_call: TRBV9
cdr3_length: 17
j_call: TRBJ2-1
d_call: -
cdr3_aa: CASSVGGGVSSYNEQFF
cdr3_nt: TGTGCCAGCAGCGTAGGGGGCGGGGTAAGCTCCTACAATGAGCAGTTCTTC

clone_size: once
v_call: TRBV5-1
cdr3_length: 16
j_call: TRBJ1-2
d_call: -
cdr3_aa: CASSPQPGLANYGYTF
cdr3_nt: TGCGCCAGCAGCCCACAACCGGGACTAGCTAACTATGGCTACACCTTC

clone_size: -
v_call: TRBV2
cdr3_length: 14
j_call: TRBJ1-1
d_call: -
cdr3_aa: CASSIRQQNTEAFF
cdr3_nt: TGTGCCAGCAGTATACGCCAACAAAACACTGAAGCTTTCTTT

clone_size: -
v_call: TRBV18
cdr3_length: 14
j_call: TRBJ1-2
d_call: TRBD1
cdr3_aa: CASSPRAGGDGYTF
cdr3_nt: TGTGCCAGCTCACCCCGGGCAGGGGGAGATGGCTACACCTTC

clone_size: -
v_call: TRBV19
cdr3_length: 14
j_call: TRBJ2-5
d_call: TRBD2
cdr3_aa: CGERGGLGRETQYF
cdr3_nt: TGTGGGGAACGGGGGGGCCTCGGTCGCGAGACCCAGTACTTC

clone_size: -
v_call: TRBV5-1
cdr3_length: 14
j_call: TRBJ2-2
d_call: -
cdr3_aa: CASSLEEGPGELFF
cdr3_nt: TGCGCCAGCAGCTTGGAAGAGGGCCCCGGGGAGCTGTTTTTT

clone_size: -
v_call: TRBV27
cdr3_length: 13
j_call: TRBJ2-7
d_call: TRBD2
cdr3_aa: CASSSRLAVEQYF
cdr3_nt: TGTGCCAGCAGTTCCCGACTAGCTGTCGAGCAGTACTTC

clone_size: -
v_call: TRBV7-6
cdr3_length: 16
j_call: TRBJ1-1
d_call: TRBD1
cdr3_aa: CASSKTYRGLNTEAFF
cdr3_nt: TGTGCCAGCAGCAAAACTTACAGGGGTTTGAACACTGAAGCTTTCTTT

clone_size: once
v_call: TRBV27
cdr3_length: 12
j_call: TRBJ1-1
d_call: -
cdr3_aa: CASSFGNTEAFF
cdr3_nt: TGTGCCAGCAGTTTCGGGAACACTGAAGCTTTCTTT

clone_size: -
v_call: TRBV2
cdr3_length: 16
j_call: TRBJ2-1
d_call: TRBD2
cdr3_aa: CASSGVRLAGSGEQFF
cdr3_nt: TGTGCCAGCAGTGGAGTTAGACTAGCGGGGTCGGGGGAGCAGTTCTTC